This T cell receptor beta chain was sequenced for a study of cytomegalovirus exposure and HLA in healthy donors. A multiplex PCR was run with 60 Vbeta primers and 13 Jbeta primers. TCRdb keeps only in-frame clones here, not all; method: immunoSEQ multiplex PCR. This repertoire shows about 93,000 clones, 82% found once; its top ten account for approximately 3.8%. This clone was recorded only once. The germline V and J ends were trimmed by 2 bases and 8 bases, with 11 bases remaining between them. The CDR3 is 13 residues long. CDR1 is SGHRS and CDR2 is YFSETQ in the germline V gene. The clonotype originates from a man over 45 in good health and CMV-seronegative. This chain joins TRBV5-1 and TRBJ2-1; D is perhaps TRBD2 (7 bases). Sequenced sample: PBMCs. Here the CDR3 reads CASSFPGGDEQFF. The CDR3 nucleotides are TGCGCCAGCAGCTTTCCGGGGGGCGATGAGCAGTTCTTC.